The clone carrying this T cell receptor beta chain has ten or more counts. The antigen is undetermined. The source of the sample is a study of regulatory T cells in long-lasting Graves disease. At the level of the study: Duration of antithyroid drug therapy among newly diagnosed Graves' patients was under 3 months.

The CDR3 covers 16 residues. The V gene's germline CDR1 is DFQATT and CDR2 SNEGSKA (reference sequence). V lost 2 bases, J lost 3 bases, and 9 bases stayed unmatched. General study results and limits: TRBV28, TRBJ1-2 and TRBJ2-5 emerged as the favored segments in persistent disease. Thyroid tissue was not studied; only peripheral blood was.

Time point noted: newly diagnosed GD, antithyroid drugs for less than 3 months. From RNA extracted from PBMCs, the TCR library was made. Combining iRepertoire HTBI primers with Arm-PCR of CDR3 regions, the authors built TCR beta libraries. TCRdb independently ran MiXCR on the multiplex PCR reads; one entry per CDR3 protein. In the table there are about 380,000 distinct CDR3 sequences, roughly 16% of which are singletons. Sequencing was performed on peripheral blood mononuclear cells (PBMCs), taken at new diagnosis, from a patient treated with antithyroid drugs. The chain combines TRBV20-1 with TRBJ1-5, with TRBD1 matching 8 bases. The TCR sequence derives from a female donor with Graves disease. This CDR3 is CSARRRGQYDNQPQHF. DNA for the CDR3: TGCAGTGCTAGACGCAGGGGGCAATACGACAATCAGCCCCAGCATTTT.